This T cell receptor (beta chain) was retrieved from a study of STAT3 mutations in large granular lymphocyte leukemia. Across the whole study: Canonical activating STAT3 mutations were detected in roughly half of the longitudinally sequenced T-LGLL patients.

Sequencing used immunoSEQ multiplex PCR; TCRdb keeps in-frame clones, though not all of them. This table holds about 20,000 clones, about 90% found once. Germline V gene data show CDR1 as SGHRS and CDR2 as YFSETQ. This CDR3 contains 15 residues. V shed 0 bases and J 1 base; nucleotides not matched to a gene: 3. Whole-study findings and limits: At least one immunodominant TCR beta clonotype appeared in every T-cell large granular lymphocyte leukemia patient.

On this clone: The antigen is not known.

The sample comprised peripheral blood mononuclear cells. The V call is TRBV5-1, the J call TRBJ1-2; 7 nucleotides agree with TRBD1. This receptor was taken from a man between 60 and 75 years old with T-cell large granular lymphocyte leukemia. Some clones in this sample may be carry-over from other donors' samples. The CDR3 region is CASSLAGGNNYGYTF. The CDR3 DNA reads as TGCGCCAGCAGCTTGGCAGGGGGTAATAACTATGGCTACACCTTC.